Below are 28 T cell receptor beta chains sequenced from a single sample in a study of regulatory T cells in long-lasting Graves disease. Time point specified: newly diagnosed GD, antithyroid drugs for less than 3 months. TCR sequences were obtained from RNA taken from PBMCs. Through Arm-PCR of CDR3 regions and iRepertoire HTBI primers, TCR beta libraries were built. TCRdb reprocessed the multiplex PCR reads via MiXCR and lists one record per CDR3 protein. The sample consists of roughly 500,000 distinct CDR3 sequences, roughly 14% of them appearing once. These records were also assigned to another study, of T cells in Graves' hyperthyroidism and ophthalmopathy.

The source material was peripheral blood mononuclear cells (PBMCs), sampled at new diagnosis, from a patient treated with antithyroid drugs. The receptors stem from a man in his thirties or forties with Graves disease.

This clonotype has ten or more counts. The chain carries TRBV7-9 and TRBJ1-2; possible D gene TRBD1, 6 bases. Deletions cut 4 bases from V and 5 bases from J, with 11 bases between. In germline, CDR1 is SEHNR, CDR2 FQNEAQ (reference sequence). This CDR3 region has 13 residues. The CDR3 loop reads CASSSQGLYGYTF. The CDR3 bases are TGTGCCAGCAGCTCTCAGGGGCTATATGGCTACACCTTC.

This clonotype was counted many times. V is TRBV5-1 and J is TRBJ1-2, with D unclear. This CDR3 spans 14 amino acids. The germline V and J ends were trimmed by 4 bases and 4 bases, with 14 bases remaining between them. Germline CDR1 SGHRS, CDR2 YFSETQ. This chain's CDR3 is CASSPRGEGYGYTF. The CDR3, as DNA: TGCGCCAGCAGCCCCCGCGGGGAGGGCTATGGCTACACCTTC.

This clonotype was detected many times. The genes are TRBV2 and TRBJ2-1, with D unclear. In germline, CDR1 is SNHLY, CDR2 FYNNEI. Trimming took 7 bases from V and 7 from J, leaving 14 bases between them. The CDR3 is 13 residues long. The CDR3 sequence: CASKESVMNEQFF. As DNA, the CDR3 is TGTGCCAGCAAGGAGTCTGTAATGAATGAGCAGTTCTTC. The full variable domain, its missing parts supplied by reference TRBV2 and TRBJ2-1, is EPEVTQTPSHQVTQMGQEVILRCVPISNHLYFYWYRQILGQKVEFLVSFYNNEISEKSEIFDDQFSVERPDGSNFTLKIRSTKLEDSAMYFCASKESVMNEQFFGPGTRLTVL.

At least ten counts were recorded for this clonotype. The chain combines TRBV7-9 with TRBJ2-3; 16 nucleotides agree with TRBD2. Per the germline V gene, CDR1 is SEHNR and CDR2 is FQNEAQ (reference sequence). V shed 3 bases and J 4 bases; nucleotides not matched to a gene: 1. CDR3 length: 16 amino acids. DNA of the CDR3: TGTGCCAGCAGCTTGGGACTAGCGGGAGGGGCAGATACGCAGTATTTT. Its translation: CASSLGLAGGADTQYF. The complete variable domain, with remaining parts taken from reference TRBV7-9 and TRBJ2-3, reads DTGVSQNPRHKITKRGQNVTFRCDPISEHNRLYWYRQTLGQGPEFLTYFQNEAQLEKSRLLSDRFSAERPKGSFSTLEIQRTEQGDSAMYLCASSLGLAGGADTQYFGPGTRLTVL.

Many counts were recorded for this clonotype. The rearrangement links TRBV12-3 or TRBV12-4 to TRBJ2-3, with TRBD1 identical over 9 bases. This CDR3 contains 14 residues. Trimming cost V 5 bases and J 7 bases; bases outside gene matches: 7. This CDR3 reads CASSLWTGDNTQYF. CDR3 in DNA: TGTGCCAGCAGTCTCTGGACAGGGGACAATACGCAGTATTTT.

The chain recombines TRBV5-6 with TRBJ2-1, with 8 nucleotides matching TRBD2. The CDR3 has 15 amino acids. Germline CDR1 reads SGHDT; CDR2 reads YYEEEE. V lost 0 bases, J lost 9 bases, and 8 bases stayed unmatched. The DNA of the CDR3 is TGTGCCAGCAGCTTGGTTTGGACTAGCTCTGGTGAGCAGTTCTTC. Residues: CASSLVWTSSGEQFF.

The sample holds many counts of this clonotype. The rearrangement joins TRBV11-1 to TRBJ2-4, with 7 positions matching TRBD2. The CDR3 totals 16 residues. V trimming: 4 bases; J trimming: 0 bases; junction bases outside the gene matches: 6. The germline V gene encodes CDR1 SGHAT and CDR2 FQDESV (reference sequence). Here the CDR3 DNA reads TGTGCCAGCAGCTCGGGACGGGGGGTAGCCAAAAACATTCAGTACTTC. Its translation: CASSSGRGVAKNIQYF.

This clonotype has at least ten counts. Here the CDR3 DNA reads TGCAGCGTTGGAGAACCCGTGGGGGAGCAGTACTTC. It codes for CSVGEPVGEQYF. The J gene is TRBJ2-7, the V gene TRBV29-1; D is unresolved. V dropped 4 bases and J dropped 7 bases, with 14 bases sitting between them. The CDR3 runs to 12 residues. The germline gives CDR1 SQVTM, CDR2 ANQGSEA.

In this sample, this clonotype turned up many times. The chain has TRBV5-1 and TRBJ2-3, with D perhaps matching TRBD1 (6 bases). V shed 4 bases and J shed 0 bases, with 12 bases lying between them. The CDR3 has 15 residues. The V gene's germline CDR1 is SGHRS and CDR2 YFSETQ. This CDR3 is CASSATGISTDTQYF. The CDR3 DNA is TGCGCCAGCAGCGCTACAGGGATCAGCACAGATACGCAGTATTTT.

Regarding this clonotype: A much larger clone differs from this one at a single base, so this may be a read error. The rearrangement uses TRBV7-9 and TRBJ2-3, with 8 positions matching TRBD2. With 4 bases clipped from V and 3 bases from J, the junction kept 9 bases outside the gene matches. Looked up from germline, CDR1 is SEHNR and CDR2 is FQNEAQ (reference sequence). The CDR3 is 16 residues long. The CDR3 spells CASSSNGRGRTDTQYF. CDR3 coding DNA: TGTGCCAGCAGCTCAAACGGGAGGGGAAGGACAGATACGCAGTATTTT.

As to this clonotype: A read error is possible here, since a much larger clone lies one base away. The chain couples TRBV30 to TRBJ1-1; the D is unclear. The length of the CDR3 is 14 residues. CDR1 and CDR2 (germline): GTSNPN, SVGIG (reference sequence). The V end lost 5 bases, the J end lost 1 base, and 14 bases lay between the germline ends. Here the CDR3 reads CAWGDRIGNTEAFF. DNA for the CDR3: TGTGCCTGGGGCGACCGTATAGGGAACACTGAAGCTTTCTTT.

With respect to this clonotype: Given a far larger clone just one base away, this is likely a sequencing read error. This chain links TRBV7-9 with TRBJ2-1, with TRBD2 matching 15 bases. The germline V gene has CDR1 SEHNR and CDR2 FQNEAQ (reference sequence). This CDR3 has 19 residues. V lost 6 bases to trimming and J lost 10 bases; unmatched junction nucleotides: 19. CDR3: CASSSTGLAGGPYLPEQFF. For the CDR3, the DNA is TGTGCCAGCAGTTCCACTGGACTAGCGGGAGGGCCCTATCTCCCCGAGCAGTTCTTC.

This clonotype has just a few counts. The genes are TRBV25-1 and TRBJ1-4; D gene uncertain. V lost 5 bases and J 4 bases, leaving 11 bases between the germline ends. Per germline, CDR1 MGHDK and CDR2 SYGVNS. This CDR3 contains 14 residues. CDR3: CASSTPTVNEKLFF. The CDR3 DNA sequence: TGTGCCAGCAGTACACCAACAGTTAATGAAAAACTGTTTTTT.

With regard to this clonotype: A much larger clonotype is one base distant, so this may be a read error. The rearrangement links TRBV24-1 to TRBJ2-3; 9 bases line up with TRBD1. CDR1 KGHDR and CDR2 SFDVKD come from the germline V gene. There are 13 residues in the CDR3. J lost 6 bases, V lost 7 bases, and 4 bases had no gene match. The CDR3 region is CATRGQGSDTQYF. Written as DNA, the CDR3 is TGTGCCACCAGAGGACAGGGGAGTGATACGCAGTATTTT.

Turning to this clonotype: Being one base from a much bigger clone, this may be a read error. This chain uses TRBV18 with TRBJ1-1; D is undetermined. Trimming pared 4 bases from V and 7 bases from J, leaving 13 bases between. The CDR3 runs to 13 residues. Germline CDR1 KGHSH, CDR2 LQKENI. CDR3 sequence: CASSQAEGIEAFF. Written as DNA, the CDR3 is TGTGCCAGCTCACAGGCGGAGGGTATTGAAGCTTTCTTT.

In its sample, this clonotype was seen many times. This chain connects TRBV10-3 to TRBJ2-7, with D possibly being TRBD2 (5 bases). V was shortened by 3 bases and J by 0 bases, with 12 bases between the two germline ends. The CDR3 extends over 15 amino acids. CDR1 and CDR2 (germline): ENHRY, SYGVKD. As DNA, the CDR3 is TGTGCCATCAGTGATGGGGTAGGGAGCTCCTACGAGCAGTACTTC. Translating it yields CAISDGVGSSYEQYF.

This clonotype has a count of ten or more. V usage is TRBV11-2 and J usage is TRBJ2-1; tentatively, D is TRBD2 (6 bases). V was shortened by 0 bases and J by 6 bases, with 15 bases between the two germline ends. This CDR3 has 16 residues. Germline V CDR1 and CDR2: SGHAT, FQNNGV. CDR3 loop: CASSLDPGRFGNEQFF. CDR3 coding DNA: TGTGCCAGCAGCTTAGATCCCGGGAGATTCGGCAATGAGCAGTTCTTC.

The chain combines TRBV3-1 with TRBJ1-4; the match to TRBD1 covers 8 bases. Germline assignment: CDR1 LGHDT and CDR2 YNNKEL (reference sequence). The CDR3 totals 20 residues. V shed 3 bases, J shed 7 bases, and the junction held 22 bases outside the gene matches. DNA for the CDR3: TGTGCCAGCAGCCAGTCCGCAAACGGGACAGGTGGCAATGGTCGTGAAAAACTGTTTTTT. The encoded protein is CASSQSANGTGGNGREKLFF. Full variable domain (outside the CDR3, taken from reference TRBV3-1 and TRBJ1-4): DTAVSQTPKYLVTQMGNDKSIKCEQNLGHDTMYWYKQDSKKFLKIMFSYNNKELIINETVPNRFSPKSPDKAHLNLHINSLELGDSAVYFCASSQSANGTGGNGREKLFFGSGTQLSVL.

There are a few counts of this clonotype. The V call is TRBV5-1, the J call TRBJ2-5, with 12 bases identical to TRBD1. Germline V gene sequence: CDR1 SGHRS, CDR2 YFSETQ. Losses at the gene ends were 5 bases for V and 5 bases for J; bases not matched to a gene: 10. CDR3 length equals 16 residues. Here the CDR3 DNA reads TGCGCCAGCAGGCGGGACAGGGGGCGCGATGTGGAGACCCAGTACTTC. Translating gives CASRRDRGRDVETQYF.

This clonotype was counted many times. The chain couples TRBV20-1 to TRBJ2-1; 10 nucleotides agree with TRBD2. The CDR3 contains 15 residues. CDR1 is DFQATT and CDR2 is SNEGSKA in the germline V gene (reference sequence). V dropped 1 base and J dropped 8; count of bases not matched to a gene: 8. The CDR3 loop is CSARVPSGRAHEQFF. CDR3 in DNA: TGCAGTGCTAGAGTGCCTAGCGGGAGAGCCCATGAGCAGTTCTTC.

In its sample, this clonotype was seen many times. The rearrangement links TRBV6-2 or TRBV6-3 to TRBJ2-1, with TRBD2 identical over 8 bases. The CDR3 has 15 amino acids. CDR1 is MNHEY, CDR2 SVGEGT, per germline. V trimming: 2 bases; J trimming: 9 bases; junction bases outside the gene matches: 9. For the CDR3, the DNA is TGTGCCAGCAGTTACGAAGCGGGAGTCATTCGTGAGCAGTTCTTC. Translating gives CASSYEAGVIREQFF.

The chain couples TRBV7-6 to TRBJ2-5; 8 bases fit TRBD2. Per the germline V gene, CDR1 is SGHVS and CDR2 is FNYEAQ. The junction had 15 bases not matched to a gene; V was cut back by 5 bases and J by 7 bases. The CDR3 length is 16 residues. In DNA form, the CDR3 reads TGTGCCAGCAGCCTAGGGTCTAGCGGGTCAGTTGGGACCCAGTACTTC. This codes for CASSLGSSGSVGTQYF.

A few counts support this clonotype. CDR3 bases: TGTGCCAGCAGTTACTCGACGGTAGGAGCAGATACGCAGTATTTT. Amino acids: CASSYSTVGADTQYF. The V gene is TRBV6-6, the J gene TRBJ2-3, with D hard to call. CDR1 and CDR2 (germline): MNHNY, SVGAGI (reference sequence). Trimming took 0 bases from V and 4 from J, leaving 11 bases between them. The CDR3 is made up of 15 amino acids.

This clonotype was recorded at least ten times. The chain joins TRBV20-1 to TRBJ2-3, with TRBD2 identical over 9 bases. The CDR3 runs to 15 residues. CDR1 is DFQATT, CDR2 SNEGSKA, per germline (reference sequence). J lost 0 bases, V lost 3 bases, and 4 bases had no gene match. For the CDR3, the DNA is TGCAGTGCTAGCCCTAGCGGGGCTAGCACAGATACGCAGTATTTT. Amino acids: CSASPSGASTDTQYF.

This clonotype has ten or more counts. The gene calls are TRBV20-1 and TRBJ2-7; D is uncertain. Germline CDR1 and CDR2: DFQATT and SNEGSKA (reference sequence). Trimming took off 0 bases at V and 0 bases at J, with 18 bases between the two ends. This CDR3 is 17 amino acids long. CDR3 in DNA: TGCAGTGCTAGAGATGATCTATGGGGTCGGAGCTCCTACGAGCAGTACTTC. Translating gives CSARDDLWGRSSYEQYF.

The table lists this clonotype with a few counts. A much larger clone differs from this one at a single base, so this may be a read error. Lacking the conserved final phenylalanine or tryptophan, this CDR3 likely reflects a read error. J is TRBJ2-1 and V is TRBV11-2, with D tentatively TRBD2 (5 bases). The CDR3 covers 14 residues. Germline-derived CDR1 and CDR2 are SGHAT and FQNNGV. The V end was cut by 6 bases, the J end by 2 bases, with 11 bases between. The CDR3 loop reads CASSIAGTYNEQFL. In DNA form, the CDR3 reads TGTGCCAGCAGTATTGCCGGGACCTACAATGAGCAGTTCCTC.

This clonotype was counted only a few times. Given a much more abundant clone one base away, this may be a read error. V is TRBV2 and J is TRBJ1-5; D may be TRBD1 (6 bases). Germline CDR1 SNHLY, CDR2 FYNNEI. This CDR3 contains 13 residues. The CDR3 sequence: CASSERGTQPQNF. The CDR3 DNA sequence: TGTGCCAGCAGTGAGAGGGGGACTCAGCCCCAGAATTTT.

This clonotype was counted at least ten times. The junction departs from germline at one end; a sequencing error may be responsible. The chain is built from TRBV7-7 and TRBJ2-5, with 10 bases identical to TRBD2. Germline CDR1 and CDR2: SSHAT and FNYEAQ (reference sequence). The CDR3 runs 16 residues. CDR3 loop: CASSHLLAGRGETQYF. In DNA form, the CDR3 reads TGTGCTAGCAGCCATCTACTAGCGGGAAGGGGAGAGACCCAGTACTTC.